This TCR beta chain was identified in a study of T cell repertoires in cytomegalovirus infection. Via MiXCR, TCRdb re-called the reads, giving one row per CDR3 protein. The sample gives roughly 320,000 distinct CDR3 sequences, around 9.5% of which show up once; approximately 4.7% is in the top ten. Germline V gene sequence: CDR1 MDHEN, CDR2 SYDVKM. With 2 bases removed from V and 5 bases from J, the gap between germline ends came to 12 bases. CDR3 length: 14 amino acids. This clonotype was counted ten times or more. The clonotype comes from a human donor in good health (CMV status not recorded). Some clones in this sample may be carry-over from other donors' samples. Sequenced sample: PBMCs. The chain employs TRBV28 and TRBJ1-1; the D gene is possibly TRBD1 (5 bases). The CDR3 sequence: CASSLVQGGTEAFF. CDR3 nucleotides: TGTGCCAGCAGTTTAGTCCAGGGAGGAACTGAAGCTTTCTTT.